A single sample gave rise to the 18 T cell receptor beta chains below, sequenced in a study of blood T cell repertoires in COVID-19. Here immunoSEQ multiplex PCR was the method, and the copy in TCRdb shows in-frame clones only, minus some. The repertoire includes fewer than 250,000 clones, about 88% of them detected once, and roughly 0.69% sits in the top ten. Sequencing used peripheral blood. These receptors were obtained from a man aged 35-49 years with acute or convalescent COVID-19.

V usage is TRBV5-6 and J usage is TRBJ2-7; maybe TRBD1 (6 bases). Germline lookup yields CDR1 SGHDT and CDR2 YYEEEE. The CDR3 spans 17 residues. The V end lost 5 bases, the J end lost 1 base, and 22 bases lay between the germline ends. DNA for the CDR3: TGTGCCAGCAGTATTTTAGTGTCAGGGGCGAGATCCTACGAGCAGTACTTC. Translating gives CASSILVSGARSYEQYF.

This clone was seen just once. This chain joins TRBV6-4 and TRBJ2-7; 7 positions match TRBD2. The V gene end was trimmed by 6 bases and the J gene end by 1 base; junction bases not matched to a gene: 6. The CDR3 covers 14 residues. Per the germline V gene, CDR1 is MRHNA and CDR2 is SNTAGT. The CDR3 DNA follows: TGTGCCAGCAGGAGCCTAGCGGTATCCTACGAGCAGTACTTC. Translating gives CASRSLAVSYEQYF.

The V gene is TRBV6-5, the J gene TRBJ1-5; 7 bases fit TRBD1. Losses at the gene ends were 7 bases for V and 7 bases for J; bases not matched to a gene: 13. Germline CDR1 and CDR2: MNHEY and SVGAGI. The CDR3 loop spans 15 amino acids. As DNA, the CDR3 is TGTGCCAGCACCCTCTCGGACAGGACGGGGCAGCCCCAGCATTTT. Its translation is CASTLSDRTGQPQHF.

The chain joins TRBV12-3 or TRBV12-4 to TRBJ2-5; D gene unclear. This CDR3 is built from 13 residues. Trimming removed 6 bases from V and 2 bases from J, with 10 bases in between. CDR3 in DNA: TGTGCCAGCAGCCGAGGCAGTCAAGAGACCCAGTACTTC. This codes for CASSRGSQETQYF.

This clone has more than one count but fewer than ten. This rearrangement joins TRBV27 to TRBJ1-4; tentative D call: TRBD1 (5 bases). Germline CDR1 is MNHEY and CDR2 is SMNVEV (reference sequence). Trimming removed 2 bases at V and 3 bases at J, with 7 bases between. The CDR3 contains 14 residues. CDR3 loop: CASSLQGANEKLFF. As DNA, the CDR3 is TGTGCCAGCAGTTTACAGGGTGCTAATGAAAAACTGTTTTTT.

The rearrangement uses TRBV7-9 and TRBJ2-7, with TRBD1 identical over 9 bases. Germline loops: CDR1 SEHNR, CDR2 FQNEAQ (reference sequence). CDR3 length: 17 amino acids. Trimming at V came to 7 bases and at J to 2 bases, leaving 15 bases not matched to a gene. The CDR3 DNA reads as TGTGCCAGCATGGACAGGGGAGGCCCTAGGTCCCCCTACGAGCAGTACTTC. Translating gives CASMDRGGPRSPYEQYF. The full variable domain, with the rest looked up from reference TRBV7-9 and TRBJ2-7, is DTGVSQNPRHKITKRGQNVTFRCDPISEHNRLYWYRQTLGQGPEFLTYFQNEAQLEKSRLLSDRFSAERPKGSFSTLEIQRTEQGDSAMYLCASMDRGGPRSPYEQYFGPGTRLTVT.

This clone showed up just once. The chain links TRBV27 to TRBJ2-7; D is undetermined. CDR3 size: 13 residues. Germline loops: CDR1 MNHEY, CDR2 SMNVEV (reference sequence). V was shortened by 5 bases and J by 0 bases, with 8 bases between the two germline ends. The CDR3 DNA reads TGTGCCAGCAGTCAGGCCCCCTCCTACGAGCAGTACTTC. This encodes CASSQAPSYEQYF.

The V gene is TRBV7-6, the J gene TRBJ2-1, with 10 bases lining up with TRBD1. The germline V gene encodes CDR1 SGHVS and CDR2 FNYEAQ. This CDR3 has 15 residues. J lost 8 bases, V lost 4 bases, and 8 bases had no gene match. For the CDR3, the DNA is TGTGCCAGCAGCTACAGGACAGGGGGTCCCGATGAGCAGTTCTTC. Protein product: CASSYRTGGPDEQFF.

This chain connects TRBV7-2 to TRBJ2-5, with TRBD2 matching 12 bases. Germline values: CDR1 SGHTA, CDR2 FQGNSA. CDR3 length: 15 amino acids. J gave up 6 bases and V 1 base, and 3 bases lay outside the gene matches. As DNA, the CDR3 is TGTGCCAGCAGCTTAGAACTAGCGGGAGGAAAGACCCAGTACTTC. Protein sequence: CASSLELAGGKTQYF.

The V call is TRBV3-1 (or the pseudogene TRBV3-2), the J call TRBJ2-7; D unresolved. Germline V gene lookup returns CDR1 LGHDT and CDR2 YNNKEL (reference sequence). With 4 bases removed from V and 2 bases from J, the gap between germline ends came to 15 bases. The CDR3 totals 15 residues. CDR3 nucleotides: TGTGCCAGCAGCCGAAACCCAAGTGGCACCTACGAGCAGTACTTC. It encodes CASSRNPSGTYEQYF.

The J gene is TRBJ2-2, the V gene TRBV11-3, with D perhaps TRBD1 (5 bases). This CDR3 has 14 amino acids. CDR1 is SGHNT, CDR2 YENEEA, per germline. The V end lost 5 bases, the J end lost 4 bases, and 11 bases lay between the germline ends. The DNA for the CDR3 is TGTGCCAGCAGCCAAGACAGTGTCACCGGGGAGCTGTTTTTT. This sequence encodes CASSQDSVTGELFF. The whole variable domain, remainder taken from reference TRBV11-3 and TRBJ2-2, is EAGVVQSPRYKIIEKKQPVAFWCNPISGHNTLYWYLQNLGQGPELLIRYENEEAVDDSQLPKDRFSAERLKGVDSTLKIQPAELGDSAVYLCASSQDSVTGELFFGEGSRLTVL.

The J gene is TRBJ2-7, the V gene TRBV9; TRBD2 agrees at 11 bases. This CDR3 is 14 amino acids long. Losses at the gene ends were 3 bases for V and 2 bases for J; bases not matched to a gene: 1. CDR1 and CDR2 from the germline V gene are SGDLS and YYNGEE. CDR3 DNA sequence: TGTGCCAGCAGCGCTAGCGGGGGGCCCTACGAGCAGTACTTC. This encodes CASSASGGPYEQYF. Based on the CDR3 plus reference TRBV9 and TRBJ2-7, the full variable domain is DSGVTQTPKHLITATGQRVTLRCSPRSGDLSVYWYQQSLDQGLQFLIQYYNGEERAKGNILERFSAQQFPDLHSELNLSSLELGDSALYFCASSASGGPYEQYFGPGTRLTVT.

For the CDR3, the DNA is TGCAGTGCTAGTGCCTACAACAGGGGCCCCTACAATGAGCAGTTCTTC. Encoded protein: CSASAYNRGPYNEQFF. J is TRBJ2-1 and V is TRBV20-1; TRBD1 matches 7 bases. CDR1 is DFQATT, CDR2 SNEGSKA, per germline (reference sequence). Losses at the gene ends were 3 bases for V and 2 bases for J; bases not matched to a gene: 10. The CDR3 contains 16 residues.

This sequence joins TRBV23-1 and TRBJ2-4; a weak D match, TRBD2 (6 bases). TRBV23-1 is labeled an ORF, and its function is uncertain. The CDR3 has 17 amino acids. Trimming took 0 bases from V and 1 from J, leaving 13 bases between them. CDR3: CASSQSHPGRAKNIQYF. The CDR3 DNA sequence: TGCGCCAGCAGTCAATCCCATCCAGGGAGGGCCAAAAACATTCAGTACTTC.

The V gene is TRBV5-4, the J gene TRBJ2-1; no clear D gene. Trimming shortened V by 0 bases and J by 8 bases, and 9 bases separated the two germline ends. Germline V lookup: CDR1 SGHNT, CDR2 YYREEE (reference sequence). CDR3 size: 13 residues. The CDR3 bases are TGTGCCAGCAGCTTGGATCTAGAGGATGAGCAGTTCTTC. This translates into CASSLDLEDEQFF.

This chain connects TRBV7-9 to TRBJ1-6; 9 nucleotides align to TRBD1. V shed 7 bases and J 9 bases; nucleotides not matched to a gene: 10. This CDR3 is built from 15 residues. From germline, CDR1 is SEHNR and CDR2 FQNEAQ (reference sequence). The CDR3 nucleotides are TGTGCCAGCACCTGGGGGGGACAGGGTTCTTCACCCCTCCACTTT. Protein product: CASTWGGQGSSPLHF.

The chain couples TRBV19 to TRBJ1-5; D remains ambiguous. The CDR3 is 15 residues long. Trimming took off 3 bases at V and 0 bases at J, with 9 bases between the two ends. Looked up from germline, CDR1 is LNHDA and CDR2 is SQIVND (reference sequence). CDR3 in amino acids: CASSIMKHSNQPQHF. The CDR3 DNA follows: TGTGCCAGTAGTATTATGAAGCATAGCAATCAGCCCCAGCATTTT.

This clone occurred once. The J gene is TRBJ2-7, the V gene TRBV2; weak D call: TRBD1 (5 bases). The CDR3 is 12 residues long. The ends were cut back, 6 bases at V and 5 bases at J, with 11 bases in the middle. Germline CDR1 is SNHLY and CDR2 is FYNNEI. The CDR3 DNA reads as TGTGCCAGCAGCTCCCAGGGCCACGAGCAGTACTTC. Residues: CASSSQGHEQYF.